These 26 T cell receptor beta chains came from one sample sequenced in a study of blood T cell repertoires in COVID-19. The protocol was immunoSEQ multiplex PCR, while the TCRdb copy is restricted to in-frame clones and leaves out a portion. Of 59,000 or so clones listed, 79% were seen once; the top ten hold about 3%. The specimen was peripheral blood. The receptors derive from a man in his 60s with acute or convalescent COVID-19.

In nucleotides, the CDR3 is TGCGCCAGCAGCCAACGACAGGGGGCAACTAATGAAAAACTGTTTTTT. Protein: CASSQRQGATNEKLFF. The V call is TRBV4-1, the J call TRBJ1-4, with 9 bases identical to TRBD1. V lost 2 bases, J lost 0 bases, and 1 base stayed unmatched. CDR3 length: 16 amino acids. Germline V gene data show CDR1 as MGHRA and CDR2 as YSYEKL.

This clone was seen more than once but under ten times. This chain connects TRBV11-2 to TRBJ2-1; 7 nucleotides align to TRBD2. CDR3 length: 15 amino acids. The germline CDR1 and CDR2 sequences are SGHAT and FQNNGV. V lost 2 bases to trimming and J lost 8 bases; unmatched junction nucleotides: 9. CDR3 protein: CASSLTAGVLYEQFF. Here the CDR3 DNA reads TGTGCCAGCAGCTTAACGGCGGGAGTGTTGTATGAGCAGTTCTTC. The full variable domain, its missing parts supplied by reference TRBV11-2 and TRBJ2-1, is EAGVAQSPRYKIIEKRQSVAFWCNPISGHATLYWYQQILGQGPKLLIQFQNNGVVDDSQLPKDRFSAERLKGVDSTLKIQPAKLEDSAVYLCASSLTAGVLYEQFFGPGTRLTVL.

The chain has TRBV23-1 and TRBJ2-7, with D maybe TRBD1 (6 bases). TRBV23-1 is recorded as an ORF, its role being uncertain. The V and J ends lost 4 bases and 1 base respectively, with 11 bases between them. This CDR3 has 14 amino acids. The CDR3 nucleotides are TGCGCCAGCAGTCGGGCAGGGGAGTCCTACGAGCAGTACTTC. This gives the protein CASSRAGESYEQYF.

The chain has TRBV5-4 and TRBJ2-1; 7 nucleotides align to TRBD1. Germline loops: CDR1 SGHNT, CDR2 YYREEE (reference sequence). V lost 3 bases and J lost 4; bases outside the gene matches: 4. This CDR3 region has 14 residues. CDR3 in amino acids: CASSSGQRYNEQFF. CDR3 coding DNA: TGTGCCAGCAGCTCGGGACAGCGATACAATGAGCAGTTCTTC.

The chain recombines TRBV5-6 with TRBJ1-4, with D possibly TRBD1 on 6 matching bases. This CDR3 has 15 amino acids. Germline V gene sequence: CDR1 SGHDT, CDR2 YYEEEE. V lost 0 bases to trimming and J lost 8 bases, with 14 bases between them. Here the CDR3 DNA reads TGTGCCAGCAGCTTGGGAGGGGGTTTCCGGGAAAAACTGTTTTTT. It specifies CASSLGGGFREKLFF.

The chain combines TRBV15 with TRBJ1-1, with D tentatively TRBD1 (5 bases). V was clipped by 3 bases and J by 9 bases, with 14 bases between them. CDR1 is LNHNV and CDR2 is YYDKDF in the germline V gene (reference sequence). The CDR3 spans 13 residues. CDR3 amino acids: CATSRGQIGKAFF. CDR3 sequence (DNA): TGTGCCACCAGCAGGGGGCAAATCGGAAAAGCTTTCTTT.

The chain is built from TRBV6-1 and TRBJ2-5, with 10 bases fitting TRBD1. There are 15 residues in the CDR3. V lost 7 bases and J lost 3; bases outside the gene matches: 8. CDR1 and CDR2 (germline): MNHNS, SASEGT. The CDR3 is CASNPRDRGKETQYF. The CDR3 DNA follows: TGTGCCAGCAATCCCCGGGACAGGGGAAAAGAGACCCAGTACTTC.

This sequence joins TRBV18 and TRBJ2-7; no reliable D call. Trimming left V 0 bases short and J 3 bases short, with 15 bases between. Per the germline V gene, CDR1 is KGHSH and CDR2 is LQKENI. The CDR3 is 16 amino acids. The CDR3 is CASSPPSAATGYEQYF. DNA for the CDR3: TGTGCCAGCTCACCACCATCGGCAGCTACGGGCTACGAGCAGTACTTC.

The chain recombines TRBV5-1 with TRBJ2-1; 9 bases are shared with TRBD1. The germline CDR1 and CDR2 sequences are SGHRS and YFSETQ. The CDR3 totals 12 residues. Trimming removed 4 bases from V and 16 bases from J; junction bases left unmatched: 9. Here the CDR3 DNA reads TGCGCCAGCAGCGTCAACCGGGACAGGGTCTTCTTC. Its translation: CASSVNRDRVFF.

This sequence joins TRBV6-1 and TRBJ1-5; D gene unclear. The CDR3 totals 17 residues. Trimming left V 4 bases short and J 0 bases short, with 16 bases between. Germline CDR1 reads MNHNS; CDR2 reads SASEGT. The DNA of the CDR3 is TGTGCCAGCAGTGTCGATTCGCAGGTTTATAGCAATCAGCCCCAGCATTTT. Amino acid sequence: CASSVDSQVYSNQPQHF.

The gene calls are TRBV7-2 and TRBJ1-1; D not resolved. V was shortened by 1 base and J by 0 bases, with 6 bases between the two germline ends. The CDR3 consists of 14 residues. Looked up from germline, CDR1 is SGHTA and CDR2 is FQGNSA. The CDR3, as DNA: TGTGCCAGCAGCTTAGGCCCGGTGAACACTGAAGCTTTCTTT. It codes for CASSLGPVNTEAFF. Based on the CDR3 plus reference TRBV7-2 and TRBJ1-1, the full variable domain is GAGVSQSPSNKVTEKGKDVELRCDPISGHTALYWYRQSLGQGLEFLIYFQGNSAPDKSGLPSDRFSAERTGGSVSTLTIQRTQQEDSAVYLCASSLGPVNTEAFFGQGTRLTVV.

V is TRBV27 and J is TRBJ2-1; 14 bases fit TRBD2. Germline values: CDR1 MNHEY, CDR2 SMNVEV (reference sequence). This CDR3 comprises 19 residues. The J segment lost 1 base and the V segment lost 7 bases, leaving 12 bases of the junction unmatched. The CDR3 is CASTRLTSGRVLSYNEQFF. The CDR3 coding sequence is TGTGCCAGCACCCGCTTGACTAGCGGGAGGGTCCTATCCTACAATGAGCAGTTCTTC.

The V call is TRBV30, the J call TRBJ2-1; the match to TRBD2 covers 11 bases. Germline V CDR1 and CDR2: GTSNPN, SVGIG (reference sequence). The ends lost 0 bases at V and 6 bases at J; junction bases unmatched: 4. The CDR3 extends over 15 amino acids. Written as DNA, the CDR3 is TGTGCCTGGAGTGTATACCTAGCGGGAGGCAATGAGCAGTTCTTC. Its translation is CAWSVYLAGGNEQFF.

The chain has TRBV20-1 and TRBJ2-1; D is possibly TRBD2 (5 bases). The length of the CDR3 is 11 residues. V was pared by 5 bases and J by 8 bases, with 10 bases between. Germline CDR1 reads DFQATT; CDR2 reads SNEGSKA (reference sequence). Here the CDR3 reads CSALSADEQFF. For the CDR3, the DNA is TGCAGTGCTCTTAGCGCGGATGAGCAGTTCTTC.

The V call is TRBV5-5, the J call TRBJ2-6; TRBD2 might be the D (5 bases). The germline gives CDR1 SGHKS, CDR2 YYEKEE (reference sequence). This CDR3 region has 15 residues. V was cut by 2 bases and J by 2 bases, with 8 bases left in between. CDR3 sequence: CASSLGLPGANVLTF. The CDR3 nucleotides are TGTGCCAGCAGCTTAGGACTGCCTGGGGCCAACGTCCTGACTTTC.

As to this clone: Other DNA sequences in this sample translate to the same CDR3. The genes are TRBV20-1 and TRBJ2-7; D unclear. The CDR3 runs to 11 residues. Trimming removed 3 bases at V and 3 bases at J, with 6 bases between. Germline loops: CDR1 DFQATT, CDR2 SNEGSKA (reference sequence). The CDR3 here is CSASPGYEQYF. CDR3 nucleotides: TGCAGTGCTAGCCCGGGCTACGAGCAGTACTTC.

The rearrangement uses TRBV6-1 and TRBJ2-5; TRBD1 aligns across 7 bases. Germline loops: CDR1 MNHNS, CDR2 SASEGT. The junction had 5 bases not matched to a gene; V was cut back by 5 bases and J by 2 bases. This CDR3 contains 14 residues. Here the CDR3 reads CASSSGTVQETQYF. The CDR3 DNA sequence: TGTGCCAGCAGTTCCGGGACAGTTCAAGAGACCCAGTACTTC.

The rearrangement uses TRBV7-2 and TRBJ2-1; 7 bases agree with TRBD1. CDR3 size: 13 residues. Germline trimming cut 5 bases from V and 4 bases from J; bases unmatched to any gene: 2. The germline gives CDR1 SGHTA, CDR2 FQGNSA. This CDR3 reads CASSLQGYNEQFF. The CDR3 DNA sequence: TGTGCCAGCAGCCTACAGGGGTACAATGAGCAGTTCTTC.

This chain links TRBV18 with TRBJ2-5; D is possibly TRBD2 (6 bases). Trimming shortened V by 2 bases and J by 3 bases, and 13 bases separated the two germline ends. Germline V gives CDR1 KGHSH, CDR2 LQKENI. There are 15 residues in the CDR3. The CDR3 region is CASSPEGGEEETQYF. The CDR3 nucleotides read TGTGCCAGCTCACCAGAGGGAGGAGAGGAAGAGACCCAGTACTTC.

CDR3 in amino acids: CAWSLVGSTEAFF. Here the CDR3 DNA reads TGTGCCTGGAGTCTGGTTGGGAGCACTGAAGCTTTCTTT. The J gene is TRBJ1-1, the V gene TRBV30; D uncertain. Germline V CDR1 and CDR2: GTSNPN, SVGIG (reference sequence). The CDR3 runs to 13 residues. The germline V and J ends were trimmed by 2 bases and 4 bases, with 11 bases remaining between them.

This clone has only one observation. This rearrangement joins TRBV5-6 to TRBJ1-4, with a possible D match to TRBD1 (6 bases). The CDR3 runs to 15 residues. The V gene lost 2 bases and the J gene lost 7 bases, with 15 bases spanning the gap. In germline, CDR1 is SGHDT, CDR2 YYEEEE. CDR3 DNA sequence: TGTGCCAGCAGCTTACGCGGACAGTTGGGTGAAAAACTGTTTTTT. Translated, it gives CASSLRGQLGEKLFF.

This clone has a handful of counts. The CDR3 reads CSVEDGTSGRLGTQYF. The CDR3 nucleotides read TGCAGCGTTGAAGATGGGACTAGCGGGAGATTGGGAACGCAGTATTTT. The genes are TRBV29-1 and TRBJ2-3, with 14 bases identical to TRBD2. Germline V gives CDR1 SQVTM, CDR2 ANQGSEA. The CDR3 length is 16 residues. V lost 0 bases and J lost 9; bases outside the gene matches: 8.

The CDR3 reads CASTPILAGANQPQHF. The CDR3 nucleotides are TGTGCCAGCACCCCCATTCTAGCGGGAGCGAATCAGCCCCAGCATTTT. The chain uses TRBV28 and TRBJ1-5; no clear D. The germline V and J ends were trimmed by 7 bases and 4 bases, with 20 bases remaining between them. The CDR3 covers 16 residues. CDR1 and CDR2 from the germline V gene are MDHEN and SYDVKM.

The chain employs TRBV27 and TRBJ1-6, with D possibly TRBD1 on 6 matching bases. This CDR3 has 16 residues. Trimming shortened V by 3 bases and J by 4 bases, and 13 bases separated the two germline ends. Germline V gene data show CDR1 as MNHEY and CDR2 as SMNVEV (reference sequence). CDR3 protein: CASSFHRAGYNSPLHF. The CDR3 nucleotides are TGTGCCAGCAGTTTTCACAGGGCGGGTTATAATTCACCCCTCCACTTT.

This clone was counted between two and nine times. V and J are TRBV9 and TRBJ2-5; 8 nucleotides match TRBD2. Germline CDR1 SGDLS, CDR2 YYNGEE. The junction had 9 bases not matched to a gene; V was cut back by 3 bases and J by 5 bases. The CDR3 covers 15 residues. The CDR3 DNA reads TGTGCCAGCAGCGAGGAGCGGGAGCGGGAGGAGACCCAGTACTTC. Translation: CASSEEREREETQYF.

The V and J genes are TRBV5-1 and TRBJ1-5; weak D call: TRBD1 (6 bases). V lost 2 bases and J 0 bases, leaving 9 bases between the germline ends. Germline CDR1 and CDR2: SGHRS and YFSETQ. CDR3 length: 15 residues. In DNA, the CDR3 is TGCGCCAGCAGCTTAGGGGGATTTAGCAATCAGCCCCAGCATTTT. This gives the protein CASSLGGFSNQPQHF. The full variable domain, its missing parts supplied by reference TRBV5-1 and TRBJ1-5, is KAGVTQTPRYLIKTRGQQVTLSCSPISGHRSVSWYQQTPGQGLQFLFEYFSETQRNKGNFPGRFSGRQFSNSRSEMNVSTLELGDSALYLCASSLGGFSNQPQHFGDGTRLSIL.